These 13 T cell receptor beta chains were sequenced from one sample in a study of CD8+CD57+ T cells in acquired aplastic anemia. Genomic DNA served as template for TCR beta VDJ and CDR3 profiling. TCRdb reprocessed the reads via MiXCR and lists one record per CDR3 protein. The table includes about 180,000 distinct CDR3 sequences, around 60% detected once. Flow cytometry had shown expanded CD8+CD57+ cells in the patients chosen for sequencing. The sample comprised sorted CD4+, CD8+, or CD8+CD57+ T cells (not recorded which) from PBMCs. These receptors came from a human donor with aplastic anemia.

The chain is built from TRBV2 and TRBJ1-2, with 7 bases lining up with TRBD1. This CDR3 contains 18 residues. Germline V gene sequence: CDR1 SNHLY, CDR2 FYNNEI. With 7 bases clipped from V and 0 bases from J, the junction kept 17 bases outside the gene matches. CDR3 in amino acids: CASNRQGGNTEANYGYTF. The CDR3 nucleotides read TGTGCCAGCAACCGACAGGGTGGGAACACTGAAGCTAACTATGGCTACACCTTC.

This chain links TRBV10-2 with TRBJ2-7, with D perhaps TRBD1 or TRBD2 (5 bases each). CDR1 and CDR2 from the germline V gene are WSHSY and SAAADI. The V end was cut by 6 bases, the J end by 6 bases, with 18 bases between. The CDR3 is 14 residues long. The DNA of the CDR3 is TGCGCCAGCAGCCCCGGGACGGTCCTACGCGAGCAGTACTTC. This sequence encodes CASSPGTVLREQYF.

The gene calls are TRBV10-3 and TRBJ2-3; possible D gene TRBD1, 6 bases. V lost 5 bases to trimming and J lost 0 bases, with 15 bases between them. Germline-derived CDR1 and CDR2 are ENHRY and SYGVKD. This CDR3 spans 16 amino acids. The CDR3 bases are TGTGCCATCAGTACCCATGGTGGGGGCAGCACAGATACGCAGTATTTT. Translating it yields CAISTHGGGSTDTQYF.

This clonotype came up many times. The V and J genes are TRBV20-1 and TRBJ2-3; TRBD1 matches at 9 bases. This CDR3 is 15 amino acids long. Germline V gene data show CDR1 as DFQATT and CDR2 as SNEGSKA (reference sequence). V shed 1 base, J shed 8 bases, and the junction held 10 bases outside the gene matches. Here the CDR3 DNA reads TGCAGTGCTAGAGGCCCGGGACAGGGACGCGGTACGCAGTATTTT. This encodes CSARGPGQGRGTQYF.

The chain recombines TRBV2 with TRBJ1-5; D call uncertain. This CDR3 region has 14 residues. V lost 4 bases and J 3 bases, leaving 10 bases between the germline ends. The germline V gene encodes CDR1 SNHLY and CDR2 FYNNEI. The CDR3: CASSGGGSNQPQHF. CDR3 DNA sequence: TGTGCCAGCAGTGGAGGCGGTTCCAATCAGCCCCAGCATTTT.

The chain recombines TRBV4-2 with TRBJ2-3, with D maybe TRBD1 (6 bases). Trimming took off 5 bases at V and 2 bases at J, with 14 bases between the two ends. Germline values: CDR1 LGHNA, CDR2 YNFKEQ. This CDR3 has 15 residues. The CDR3 nucleotides are TGTGCCAGCAGCGTACCGGGACACATCACAGATACGCAGTATTTT. It specifies CASSVPGHITDTQYF.

This clonotype has only a few counts. The V call is TRBV27, the J call TRBJ1-4; 9 bases are shared with TRBD1. The CDR3 is 14 amino acids. V lost 5 bases, J lost 7 bases, and 5 bases stayed unmatched. Germline V gene sequence: CDR1 MNHEY, CDR2 SMNVEV (reference sequence). In DNA, the CDR3 is TGTGCCAGCAGTCCGGGACAGGGAGGTGAAAAACTGTTTTTT. As protein: CASSPGQGGEKLFF. Complete variable domain (other parts from reference TRBV27 and TRBJ1-4): EAQVTQNPRYLITVTGKKLTVTCSQNMNHEYMSWYRQDPGLGLRQIYYSMNVEVTDKGDVPEGYKVSRKEKRNFPLILESPSPNQTSLYFCASSPGQGGEKLFFGSGTQLSVL.

Only one count was recorded for this clonotype. The CDR3 spells CASNPDGGDTGELFF. The CDR3 DNA sequence: TGCGCCAGCAACCCCGACGGGGGGGACACCGGGGAGCTGTTTTTT. The J gene is TRBJ2-2, the V gene TRBV5-1; 8 bases line up with TRBD2. Per germline, CDR1 SGHRS and CDR2 YFSETQ. The CDR3 is 15 amino acids. Trimming took 6 bases from V and 3 from J; bases not matched to a gene: 7.

This clonotype is a singleton in its sample. The chain recombines TRBV4-2 with TRBJ1-1; D might be TRBD1 (5 bases). Germline CDR1 reads LGHNA; CDR2 reads YNFKEQ. The ends were cut back, 0 bases at V and 4 bases at J, with 12 bases in the middle. CDR3 length equals 15 residues. Written as DNA, the CDR3 is TGTGCCAGCAGCCAAGAAGTCGGGGGGAGCACTGAAGCTTTCTTT. This encodes CASSQEVGGSTEAFF.

This rearrangement joins TRBV19 to TRBJ2-7; possible D gene TRBD1, 5 bases. Germline loops: CDR1 LNHDA, CDR2 SQIVND (reference sequence). Trimming pared 5 bases from V and 3 bases from J, leaving 17 bases between. The CDR3 length is 15 residues. CDR3 region: CASSPGKGRNYEQYF. CDR3 nucleotides: TGTGCCAGTAGTCCAGGGAAAGGACGCAACTACGAGCAGTACTTC.

J is TRBJ2-3 and V is TRBV20-1; D not certain. The CDR3 is 16 amino acids. CDR1 and CDR2 (germline): DFQATT, SNEGSKA (reference sequence). Trimming removed 0 bases from V and 0 bases from J, with 13 bases in between. CDR3 protein: CSARDVVKQSTDTQYF. Here the CDR3 DNA reads TGCAGTGCTAGAGATGTCGTCAAACAAAGCACAGATACGCAGTATTTT.

J is TRBJ1-1 and V is TRBV10-3; D is perhaps TRBD1 (6 bases). CDR3 size: 13 residues. From germline, CDR1 is ENHRY and CDR2 SYGVKD. Trimming cost V 9 bases and J 3 bases, with 14 bases left between them. CDR3 DNA: TGTGCCATTTTTAGGGGGAAGTACACTGAAGCTTTCTTT. It encodes CAIFRGKYTEAFF.

In its sample, this clonotype was seen many times. The genes are TRBV4-1 and TRBJ1-3; possibly TRBD1 for D (5 bases). Trimming pared 3 bases from V and 2 bases from J, leaving 8 bases between. This CDR3 has 14 amino acids. CDR1 is MGHRA and CDR2 is YSYEKL in the germline V gene. The CDR3, as DNA: TGCGCCAGCAGCCACAGGGTAGCTGGAAACACCATATATTTT. It yields the protein CASSHRVAGNTIYF.